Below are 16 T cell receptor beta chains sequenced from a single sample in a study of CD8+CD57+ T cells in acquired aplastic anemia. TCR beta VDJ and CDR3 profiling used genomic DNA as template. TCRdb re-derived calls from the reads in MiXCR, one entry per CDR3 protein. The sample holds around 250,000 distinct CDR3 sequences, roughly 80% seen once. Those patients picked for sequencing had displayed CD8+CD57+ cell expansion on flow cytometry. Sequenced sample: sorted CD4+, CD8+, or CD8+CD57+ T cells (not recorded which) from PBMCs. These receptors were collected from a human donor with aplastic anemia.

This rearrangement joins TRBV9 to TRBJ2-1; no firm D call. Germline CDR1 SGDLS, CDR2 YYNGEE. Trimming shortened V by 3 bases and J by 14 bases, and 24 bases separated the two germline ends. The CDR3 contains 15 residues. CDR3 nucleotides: TGTGCCAGCAGCGCTGGTTCCGGCGCCTACACCTACGAGTTCTTC. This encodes CASSAGSGAYTYEFF. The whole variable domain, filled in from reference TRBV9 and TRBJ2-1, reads DSGVTQTPKHLITATGQRVTLRCSPRSGDLSVYWYQQSLDQGLQFLIQYYNGEERAKGNILERFSAQQFPDLHSELNLSSLELGDSALYFCASSAGSGAYTYEFFGPGTRLTVL.

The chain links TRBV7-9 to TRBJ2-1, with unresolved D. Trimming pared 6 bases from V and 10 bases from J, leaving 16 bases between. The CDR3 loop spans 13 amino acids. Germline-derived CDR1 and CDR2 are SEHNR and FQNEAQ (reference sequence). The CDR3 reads CASSEGRVEEQFF. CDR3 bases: TGTGCCAGCAGTGAAGGACGGGTGGAGGAGCAGTTCTTC.

The CDR3 DNA is TGTGCCAGCAGCGCCGGGACTAGCGAAATAGTTTCGGGGTATTTT. This codes for CASSAGTSEIVSGYF. The J gene is TRBJ2-3, the V gene TRBV7-9; 10 nucleotides align to TRBD2. Trimming removed 5 bases from V and 14 bases from J; junction bases left unmatched: 16. Looked up from germline, CDR1 is SEHNR and CDR2 is FQNEAQ (reference sequence). There are 15 residues in the CDR3.

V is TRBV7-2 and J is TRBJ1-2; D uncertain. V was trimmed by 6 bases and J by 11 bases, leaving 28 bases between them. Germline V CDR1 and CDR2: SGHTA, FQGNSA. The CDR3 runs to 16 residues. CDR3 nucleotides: TGTGCCAGCAGTTCTAGCAGGACTTGGGGAGAGTCCCAGTACACCTTC. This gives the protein CASSSSRTWGESQYTF. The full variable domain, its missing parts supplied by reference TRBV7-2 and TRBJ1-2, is GAGVSQSPSNKVTEKGKDVELRCDPISGHTALYWYRQSLGQGLEFLIYFQGNSAPDKSGLPSDRFSAERTGGSVSTLTIQRTQQEDSAVYLCASSSSRTWGESQYTFGSGTRLTVV.

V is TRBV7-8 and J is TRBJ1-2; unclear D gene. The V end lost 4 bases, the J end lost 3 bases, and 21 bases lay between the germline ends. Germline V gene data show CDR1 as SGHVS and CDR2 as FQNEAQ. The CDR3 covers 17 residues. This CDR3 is CASSWGGGLLSHYGYTF. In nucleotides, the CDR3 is TGTGCCAGCAGCTGGGGTGGAGGGCTTCTCAGCCACTATGGCTACACCTTC.

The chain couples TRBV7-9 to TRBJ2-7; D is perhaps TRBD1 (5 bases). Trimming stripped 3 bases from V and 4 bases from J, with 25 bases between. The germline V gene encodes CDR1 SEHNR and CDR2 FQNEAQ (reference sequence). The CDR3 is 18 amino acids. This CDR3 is CASSFTGSTAAQYYEQYV. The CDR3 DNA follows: TGTGCCAGCAGCTTTACAGGAAGCACAGCTGCCCAGTATTACGAGCAGTACGTC.

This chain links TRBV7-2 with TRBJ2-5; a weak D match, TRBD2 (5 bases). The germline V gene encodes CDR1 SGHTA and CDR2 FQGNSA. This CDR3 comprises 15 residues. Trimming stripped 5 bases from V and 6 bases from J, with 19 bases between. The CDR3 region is CASSRGRGLDKTQYF. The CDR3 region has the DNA TGTGCCAGCAGCAGAGGGCGAGGTCTCGATAAGACCCAGTACTTC.

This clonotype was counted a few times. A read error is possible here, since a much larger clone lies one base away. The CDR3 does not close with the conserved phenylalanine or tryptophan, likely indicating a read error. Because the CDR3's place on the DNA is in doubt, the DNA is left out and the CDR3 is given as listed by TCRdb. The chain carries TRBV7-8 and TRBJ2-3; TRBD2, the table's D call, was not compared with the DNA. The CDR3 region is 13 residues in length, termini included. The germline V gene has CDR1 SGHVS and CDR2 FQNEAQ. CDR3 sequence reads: CASSVAGGDDTQY.

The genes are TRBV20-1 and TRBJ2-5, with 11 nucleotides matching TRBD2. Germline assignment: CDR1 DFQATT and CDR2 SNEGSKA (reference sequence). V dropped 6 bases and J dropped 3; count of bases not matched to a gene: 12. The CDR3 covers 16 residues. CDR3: CSASSWGLAVKETQYF. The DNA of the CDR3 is TGCAGTGCCAGTAGTTGGGGACTAGCGGTAAAAGAGACCCAGTACTTC.

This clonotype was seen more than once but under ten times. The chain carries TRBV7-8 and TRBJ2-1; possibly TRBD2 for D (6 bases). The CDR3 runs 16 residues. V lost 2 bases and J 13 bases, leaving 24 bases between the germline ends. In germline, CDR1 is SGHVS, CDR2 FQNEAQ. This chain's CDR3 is CASSLQGGPGTQDQFF. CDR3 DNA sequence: TGTGCCAGCAGCTTACAGGGAGGTCCCGGTACGCAGGATCAGTTCTTC.

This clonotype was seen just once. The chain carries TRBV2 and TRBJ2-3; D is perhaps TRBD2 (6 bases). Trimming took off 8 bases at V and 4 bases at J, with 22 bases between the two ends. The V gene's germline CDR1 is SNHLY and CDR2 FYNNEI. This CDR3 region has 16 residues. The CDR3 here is CASGHGSRDPPDTQYF. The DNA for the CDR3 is TGTGCCAGCGGCCACGGGAGCAGGGATCCGCCAGATACGCAGTATTTT.

In nucleotides, the CDR3 is TGTGCCAGCAGCATAGGGGAGGGCGGCTATAATTCACCCTTCTTC. Translation gives CASSIGEGGYNSPFF. The V gene is TRBV7-3, the J gene TRBJ2-1; 7 nucleotides line up with TRBD2. V shed 5 bases and J 16 bases; nucleotides not matched to a gene: 20. Germline CDR1 and CDR2: SGHTA and FQGTGA. This CDR3 has 15 residues. Drawing the rest from reference TRBV7-3 and TRBJ2-1, the complete variable domain is GAGVSQTPSNKVTEKGKYVELRCDPISGHTALYWYRQSLGQGPEFLIYFQGTGAADDSGLPNDRFFAVRPEGSVSTLKIQRTERGDSAVYLCASSIGEGGYNSPFFGPGTRLTVL.

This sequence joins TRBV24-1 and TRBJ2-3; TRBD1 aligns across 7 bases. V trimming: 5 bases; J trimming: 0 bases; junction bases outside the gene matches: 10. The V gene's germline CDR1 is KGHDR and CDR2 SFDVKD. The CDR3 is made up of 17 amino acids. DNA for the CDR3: TGTGCCACCAGTGCGCCGGGTATGACAGGGAGCACAGATACGCAGTATTTT. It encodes CATSAPGMTGSTDTQYF.

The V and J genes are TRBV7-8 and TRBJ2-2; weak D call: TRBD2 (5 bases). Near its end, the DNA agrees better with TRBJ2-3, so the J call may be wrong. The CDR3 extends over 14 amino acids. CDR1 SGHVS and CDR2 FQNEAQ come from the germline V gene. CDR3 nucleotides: TGTGCCAGCAGCTCCGGTGTAGGCACCGGGGCGCAGTATTTT. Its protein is CASSSGVGTGAQYF.

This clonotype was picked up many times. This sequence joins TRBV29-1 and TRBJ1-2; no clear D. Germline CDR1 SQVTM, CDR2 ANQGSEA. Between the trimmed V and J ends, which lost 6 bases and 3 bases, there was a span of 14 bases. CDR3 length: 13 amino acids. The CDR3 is CSVALARDYGYTF. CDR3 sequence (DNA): TGCAGCGTCGCACTCGCACGGGACTATGGCTACACCTTC.

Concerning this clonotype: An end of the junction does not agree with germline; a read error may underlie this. The CDR3 nucleotides are TGTGCCAGCAGCCACAAGCCCCGCGATGAGCAGTTCTTC. Translated: CASSHKPRDEQFF. The V gene is TRBV5-1, the J gene TRBJ2-1; no reliable D call. Looked up from germline, CDR1 is SGHRS and CDR2 is YFSETQ. CDR3 length equals 13 residues.